The 7 T cell receptor beta chains listed next were all sequenced from one sample in a study of CD8+ T cells in alopecia areata. Investigators isolated RNA and reverse transcribed it into cDNA to act as the sequencing template. Generated by immunoSEQ multiplex PCR, the TCRdb table keeps only in-frame clones and is missing some. The table lists about 64,000 clones, about 40% of them singletons, with roughly 51% in the top ten. The source material was NKG2D-low CD8+ T cells sorted from blood. These receptors were collected from a human donor with alopecia areata.

The chain employs TRBV11-2 and TRBJ2-6, with D unresolved. The CDR3 covers 15 residues. V was cut by 3 bases and J by 0 bases, with 6 bases left in between. In germline, CDR1 is SGHAT, CDR2 FQNNGV. The CDR3, as DNA: TGTGCCAGCAGCTTCAATCCCTCTGGGGCCAACGTCCTGACTTTC. This sequence encodes CASSFNPSGANVLTF.

This clone was seen only a few times. The chain recombines TRBV29-1 with TRBJ2-1; D possibly corresponds to TRBD1 (6 bases). The CDR3 extends over 13 amino acids. Germline CDR1 SQVTM, CDR2 ANQGSEA. Trimming removed 3 bases from V and 5 bases from J, with 11 bases in between. The CDR3 loop is CSVDTGQDNEQFF. CDR3 coding DNA: TGCAGCGTTGATACGGGACAAGACAATGAGCAGTTCTTC.

The CDR3 coding sequence is TGCAGCGTCAAACTCCTGGGGGGGTACGAGCAGTACTTC. Encoded protein: CSVKLLGGYEQYF. The chain couples TRBV29-1 to TRBJ2-7, with 7 nucleotides matching TRBD2. After removal of 6 bases from V and 4 bases from J, the junction contained 9 bases not matched to a gene. This CDR3 is 13 amino acids long. CDR1 is SQVTM, CDR2 ANQGSEA, per germline.

This chain uses TRBV7-3 with TRBJ2-2, with D tentatively TRBD1 (6 bases). V was cut by 1 base and J by 2 bases, with 11 bases left in between. CDR3 length equals 16 residues. Germline V CDR1 and CDR2: SGHTA, FQGTGA. This CDR3 is CASSLKGTTNTGELFF. As DNA, the CDR3 is TGTGCCAGCAGCTTAAAAGGGACAACTAACACCGGGGAGCTGTTTTTT.

The chain has TRBV29-1 and TRBJ2-1; perhaps TRBD1 as D (6 bases). The CDR3 length is 14 residues. Germline lookup yields CDR1 SQVTM and CDR2 ANQGSEA. Trimming removed 5 bases from V and 3 bases from J, with 14 bases in between. CDR3 nucleotide sequence: TGCAGCGTTCCTGCCCCGGGACACTACAATGAGCAGTTCTTC. Residues: CSVPAPGHYNEQFF.

The sample holds a few counts of this clone. The chain couples TRBV29-1 to TRBJ2-1; TRBD1 matches 7 bases. Germline CDR1 and CDR2: SQVTM and ANQGSEA. The CDR3 has 15 residues. V lost 5 bases, J lost 0 bases, and 7 bases stayed unmatched. The CDR3 DNA is TGCAGCGTTTTGGGACAGCAGAGCTCCTACAATGAGCAGTTCTTC. It translates to CSVLGQQSSYNEQFF.

A few counts support this clone. V and J are TRBV7-9 and TRBJ2-3, with 12 bases that match TRBD2. V lost 1 base and J lost 7; bases outside the gene matches: 3. The CDR3 totals 15 residues. CDR1 is SEHNR and CDR2 is FQNEAQ in the germline V gene (reference sequence). As DNA, the CDR3 is TGTGCCAGCAGCTTAGGACTAGCGGGAGATCATACGCAGTATTTT. Protein product: CASSLGLAGDHTQYF. The complete variable domain, with remaining parts taken from reference TRBV7-9 and TRBJ2-3, reads DTGVSQNPRHKITKRGQNVTFRCDPISEHNRLYWYRQTLGQGPEFLTYFQNEAQLEKSRLLSDRFSAERPKGSFSTLEIQRTEQGDSAMYLCASSLGLAGDHTQYFGPGTRLTVL.